What follows describes a single T cell receptor (beta chain). This record comes from a study of technical replicates of blood from a few donors. The V gene's germline CDR1 is SGDLS and CDR2 YYNGEE. This CDR3 has 15 residues. The V and J ends lost 5 bases and 2 bases, in that order; junction bases with no gene match: 7. The repertoire was sequenced with immunoSEQ multiplex PCR; TCRdb's copy has only in-frame clones and lacks some. The sample holds more than 90,000 clones, approximately 95% seen once. The chain recombines TRBV9 with TRBJ2-5, with TRBD1 identical over 9 bases. The sequence came from a human donor in good health. The sequenced material came from T cells isolated from PBMCs. The CDR3 DNA follows: TGTGCCAGCAGTTCCGGACAGGGGCCTCAAGAGACCCAGTACTTC. Protein product: CASSSGQGPQETQYF.